This T cell receptor beta chain comes out of a study of cytomegalovirus exposure and HLA in healthy donors (dated by TCRdb to the late 2010s). Describing the broader study: In an earlier analysis of 587 of the donors, approximately 260 Gb of sequence data and some 120 million unique TCR beta sequences from roughly 190 million T cells were reported. An early release covering about 600 HLA-typed donors comprised approximately 290 gigabases of sequencing data and 65 million to 100 million unique TCR sequences. Of the approximately 400 genotyped donors, less than 90% were placed in the genetic ancestry cluster associated with self-reported Caucasian donors. The study aimed to test whether cataloging public T cell receptors could reveal signatures of past pathogen exposure. The T cell repertoires of under 700 subjects were profiled by immunosequencing and related to cytomegalovirus serostatus. A separate validation cohort of about 110 different subjects was used in addition to the roughly 720-subject first cohort. The study combined high-throughput TCR immunosequencing, statistical association of individual TCRs with disease status, and machine learning to predict cytomegalovirus infection status. In a later analysis, previously published TCR beta repertoires from some 640 donors were re-analyzed and high-resolution HLA genotyping was added so that TCR occurrence patterns could be studied. In the later analysis, no new phenotypic data were used to find candidate immune exposures; instead, reliance was placed on TCR beta sequences and their occurrence across donors. In an earlier analysis of 500 to 650 of the donors, high-throughput TCR beta sequencing was used to judge whether each TCR beta V gene segment behaved as functional or pseudogenic. Donor age, sex, ethnicity and CMV serostatus were compiled together with the repertoire data. In a later genetic analysis, genome-wide SNP genotypes for about three fifths of the roughly 670 donors were used, and that subset was treated as a discovery cohort. Every repertoire in the discovery cohort had been generated on one and the same sequencing platform. Class I and class II HLA loci were covered by the typing at four-digit resolution. Typing coverage differed by locus: A, B, C, DRB1 and DQB1 were typed in about 620-630 donors, DQA1 in about 500, DPA1 in 600 to 610, and DPB1 in just under 480. About five DR-DQ haplotypes were treated as single units for association and clustering because of strong linkage in the cohort. Among some 400 genotyped donors of the cohort, an average of around 240,000 unique TCR beta nucleotide sequences was sequenced per donor, of which 15% to 20% were non-productive. Results and caveats for the whole study, not just this receptor: Most TCR sequences were observed very rarely across donors, whereas some public TCRs were present in many individuals. A later analysis found that most CMV-associated TCR beta chains appeared HLA-restricted, with HLA associations seemingly driven largely by CMV exposure. Strong co-occurrence of HLA alleles, especially DR and DQ, made assigning TCR associations to individual alleles difficult. This cohort had only TCR beta chains sequenced, and the lack of alpha or paired-chain data limited which features could be detected. A further reported finding was that TCR beta sequences accurately predicted the HLA-A and HLA-B alleles for most subjects in the first cohort. Some IMGT-functional V segments, including TRBV6-2 and TRBV6-3, could not be told apart with the 87-base-pair reads, so those segments were excluded. In both the original and validation cohorts, the classifier was reported to diagnose cytomegalovirus status with high specificity and sensitivity. Correlated functional status among segregating V segments might be attributable to linkage disequilibrium, but an unknown experimental factor could not be ruled out. Over 15 rarely observed V segments, including chromosome 9 orphons, were excluded from the earlier analysis of a few hundred of the donors because counts were too low. A group of highly shared sequence variants was considered likely to be a technical artifact of the sequencing pipeline. A few of the identified cytomegalovirus-associated TCR beta chains were confirmed in vitro to be specific for cytomegalovirus antigens. A later analysis found that HLA-associated TCR beta chains were more clonally expanded and had lower generation probabilities than equally common non-associated chains. Compared with the roughly 710-donor mean, donors in an Asian-associated ancestry cluster had fewer N-insertions in productive TCRs, according to a later genetic analysis. For the cohort, immune exposure information was limited to CMV serostatus. In a later genetic analysis, a missense DCLRE1C variant was associated with V-gene and J-gene trimming of TCR beta chains, and the association was replicated in an independent cohort. In a later analysis, TCR association rates were found to vary across HLA loci, with the most associated TCRs seen for DRB1 alleles and the fewest for HLA-C alleles. Because HLA typing was missing for some donors at each locus, association tests included only the typed subset. A later analysis associated about 16,000 TCR beta sequences with specific HLA alleles at a false discovery rate of 0.05. Sequencing depth was assumed to be roughly uniform across donors in the presence/absence analyses, though that assumption may not hold. In an earlier analysis of approximately 600 of the donors, most TCR beta V segments were observed in productive rearrangements about 87% or about 30% of the time, broadly matching IMGT annotations. According to the authors, the approach could potentially be generalized to other disease states and immunological phenotypes. A total of 150 to 200 TCR beta chains were listed by the study as associated with cytomegalovirus. According to a later analysis, parvovirus B19, influenza, CMV and Epstein-Barr virus appeared linked to several top co-occurrence clusters.

Receptor amplification or capture employed the immunoSEQ multiplex PCR assay. For the multiplex PCR, a mixture combining 60 forward primers for TCR Vbeta segments and 13 reverse primers for TCR Jbeta segments was used. The CDR3 region of rearranged TCR beta genes was amplified from genomic DNA with a multiplex PCR assay. The Illumina HiSeq System was used to sequence the amplified TCR beta libraries as 87-base-pair reads. In the original analysis: A later analysis counted approximately 76 million unique TCR beta chains across the 500 to 850 repertoires, and some 11 million of these chains were shared by at least two donors. Raw reads were error-corrected and collapsed into unique sequences with a nearest-neighbor algorithm that merged closely related sequences to remove PCR and sequencing errors. V, D and J gene segments were assigned by aligning CDR3 sequences to IMGT reference sequences. For a sequence to be retained, at least a six-nucleotide match to both a V gene segment and a J gene segment was required. Rearrangements were called productive when the CDR3 lacked stop codons and stayed in frame with V and J; all others were non-productive. CDR3 was defined by IMGT convention, running from the second conserved V-encoded cysteine to the conserved J-encoded phenylalanine. Sequences without an unambiguous match to a single V gene segment were excluded from the earlier analysis of almost 600 of the donors. An earlier analysis of fewer than 750 of the donors classified V segments as functional when productive rearrangements were above 56.7% and as segregating when the standard deviation between donors was above 5%. A statistical classification framework was built to diagnose cytomegalovirus status from the catalog of TCR beta chain sequences. In a later analysis, TCR nucleotide sequences were compared against IMGT/GENE-DB human TR gene sequences so that V and J genes could be assigned. In a later analysis, CDR3 sequences and most-parsimonious VDJ recombination scenarios were assigned using the TCRdist pipeline. In a later analysis, each TCR beta chain was defined by its CDR3 amino acid sequence together with its V-gene family, and reads without a unique V-gene family were excluded. A later analysis removed nearly 600 highly shared, low-generation-probability nucleotide sequences to deal with suspected cross-contamination and a sequencing artifact. A later analysis calculated a clonal expansion index for each public chain from normalized within-repertoire ranks of inferred template counts. In a later analysis, generation probabilities were computed with a VDJ recombination model fitted to out-of-frame rearrangements, and the resulting probabilities were checked against IGoR. A later analysis scored TCR-TCR, TCR-HLA and TCR-CMV co-occurrence with hypergeometric tests, applying a repertoire-size bias correction to TCR pairs. A later analysis estimated false discovery rates by permuting HLA or CMV assignments 20 times. In a later analysis, co-occurring TCRs were grouped using DBSCAN, and TCRdist sequence similarity was added for clustering within HLA-allele-positive subsets. For co-occurrence clustering, repertoires with fewer than 30,000 or more than 120,000 public chains were excluded, along with about five repertoires with anomalous nucleotide sharing. TCRdb took this table from immuneACCESS and kept in-frame rearrangements with V and J called. Such tables lack part of the clones; where checked against another copy, unresolved V genes explain under half of the gap, and the rest is unexplained. V and J calls and clone size follow that table, whereas D and trimming were derived from the DNA. This sample gives about 160,000 clones in total; roughly four fifths of them show up just once. The ten biggest clones cover about 1.9% of the sample.

The cohort was made up of 666 healthy bone marrow donors. At the time of sampling, all cohort members were nominally healthy, though unrecorded immune exposures were likely present. The donor tested CMV seronegative and was one of the 352 seronegative cohort members. Each donor provided a peripheral blood sample, and peripheral blood mononuclear cells were used for TCR beta sequencing. The Qiagen DNeasy Blood Extraction Kit was used to extract genomic DNA from the blood cell samples. CDR1 and CDR2 were assigned from the germline V gene as LGHNT and FRNRAP. The CDR3 spans 18 residues, from the cysteine through the phenylalanine. Solely the CDR3 DNA is kept, with 54 bases framed from the first base. V ends up 1 base short and J 0 bases short, with an unmatched junction base count of 8. Comment on this clone: Which antigen it targets is not known. Base qualities are not recorded, but no much larger clone differs from it by a single base.

This sequence was found in a young woman in good health and CMV-seronegative. The rearranged segments are TRBV12-5 and TRBJ2-3, and 9 junction bases match TRBD1. The sample consisted of PBMCs. The CDR3 corresponds to CASGLATGTGISTDTQYF. The DNA sequence is given as TGTGCTAGTGGTTTGGCCACCGGGACAGGGATAAGCACAGATACGCAGTATTTT. Where the CDR3 stops, the reference TRBV12-5 and TRBJ2-3 genes take over; the full variable domain is DARVTQTPRHKVTEMGQEVTMRCQPILGHNTVFWYRQTMMQGLELLAYFRNRAPLDDSGMPKDRFSAEMPDATLATLKIQPSEPRDSAVYFCASGLATGTGISTDTQYFGPGTRLTVL.